Presented here are 7 T cell receptor beta chains from one specimen sequenced in a study of blood T cell repertoires in COVID-19. Only in-frame clones appear in the TCRdb table, and some are missing; sequencing was by immunoSEQ multiplex PCR. The profile covers some 120,000 clones, with 70% to 90% appearing a single time and about 16% taken by the ten largest. What was sequenced was peripheral blood. The receptors derive from a woman aged 50 to 60 who had recovered from COVID-19.

This clone was seen only a few times. The chain is built from TRBV2 and TRBJ2-1; TRBD2 is a possible D gene (7 bases). The CDR3 consists of 14 residues. Per the germline V gene, CDR1 is SNHLY and CDR2 is FYNNEI. The germline V and J ends were trimmed by 0 bases and 9 bases, with 12 bases remaining between them. CDR3 amino acids: CASSEAVAGAEQFF. CDR3 in DNA: TGTGCCAGCAGTGAAGCGGTCGCGGGGGCTGAGCAGTTCTTC.

The chain has TRBV9 and TRBJ2-5; 8 bases map to TRBD2. Unmatched junction bases numbered 12, after V lost 0 bases and J lost 2 bases. Germline loops: CDR1 SGDLS, CDR2 YYNGEE. The CDR3 has 18 residues. The CDR3 protein is CASSVGPRLAGGQETQYF. The CDR3 bases are TGTGCCAGCAGCGTAGGGCCTCGGCTGGCGGGGGGACAAGAGACCCAGTACTTC.

This chain connects TRBV5-4 to TRBJ1-1; 7 nucleotides agree with TRBD1. Germline CDR1 reads SGHNT; CDR2 reads YYREEE (reference sequence). The CDR3 has 13 amino acids. V shed 4 bases and J 5 bases; nucleotides not matched to a gene: 5. CDR3 sequence (DNA): TGTGCCAGCAGCATACAGGGGCTGACTGAAGCTTTCTTT. It codes for CASSIQGLTEAFF.

V and J are TRBV5-4 and TRBJ2-1; a weak D match, TRBD2 (5 bases). With 4 bases removed from V and 0 bases from J, the gap between germline ends came to 11 bases. The CDR3 consists of 15 residues. Germline loops: CDR1 SGHNT, CDR2 YYREEE (reference sequence). The CDR3 protein is CASSPPSGSYNEQFF. The CDR3 DNA sequence: TGTGCCAGCAGCCCCCCGAGCGGCTCCTACAATGAGCAGTTCTTC.

The CDR3 DNA reads TGTGCCAGCAGCGCAGACAGTGGCCAGCCCCAGCATTTT. Amino acids: CASSADSGQPQHF. The J gene is TRBJ1-5, the V gene TRBV9; the D gene is possibly TRBD1 (5 bases). CDR1 SGDLS and CDR2 YYNGEE come from the germline V gene. The CDR3 covers 13 residues. Trimming cost V 3 bases and J 7 bases, with 11 bases left between them.

The V gene is TRBV11-1, the J gene TRBJ1-1, with a tentative D call TRBD1 (5 bases). Trimming took off 5 bases at V and 10 bases at J, with 14 bases between the two ends. CDR3 length: 12 amino acids. Germline V gene lookup returns CDR1 SGHAT and CDR2 FQDESV (reference sequence). The CDR3 region has the DNA TGTGCCAGCAGCCCGGCAGGGTACGCAGCTTTCTTT. This sequence encodes CASSPAGYAAFF.

The chain has TRBV19 and TRBJ2-7; weak D call: TRBD2 (5 bases). CDR3 size: 14 residues. Trimming cost V 2 bases and J 5 bases, with 13 bases left between them. Germline loops: CDR1 LNHDA, CDR2 SQIVND (reference sequence). As DNA, the CDR3 is TGTGCCAGTAGTATACGAGGGTTGGGAGACGAGCAGTACTTC. Encoded protein: CASSIRGLGDEQYF. Filled out from reference TRBV19 and TRBJ2-7, the complete variable domain reads DGGITQSPKYLFRKEGQNVTLSCEQNLNHDAMYWYRQDPGQGLRLIYYSQIVNDFQKGDIAEGYSVSREKKESFPLTVTSAQKNPTAFYLCASSIRGLGDEQYFGPGTRLTVT.